Sequencing of this T cell receptor (beta chain) was carried out in a study of blood T cell repertoires in COVID-19. The overall study: Sites in the United States, Italy and Spain provided acute and convalescent COVID-19 samples. Sources were T cells, B-cell-depleted T cells, or PBMCs; the material itself was cDNA or gDNA.

Authors' processing steps: Amplification with reference gene primers provided the estimates of nucleated cell counts. Sequencing was performed with immunoSEQ multiplex PCR; in TCRdb, only in-frame clones are kept and a portion is missing. That table furnishes V, J and clone size, whereas the DNA furnished D and trimming. The sample shows some 150,000 clones, 82% of them seen only once. CDR1 LNHDA and CDR2 SQIVND come from the germline V gene (reference sequence). The CDR3 has 14 residues. V lost 4 bases, J lost 5 bases, and 7 bases stayed unmatched. The clonotype originates from a woman of 80 years or more with acute or convalescent COVID-19. The chain combines TRBV19 with TRBJ2-5; 7 bases line up with TRBD2. The sample comprised peripheral blood. CDR3 in amino acids: CASSTRGGAETQYF. CDR3 bases: TGTGCCAGTAGTACACGCGGGGGAGCGGAGACCCAGTACTTC.